The rows below give T cell receptor beta chains drawn from one sample of a study of shared clonotypes between healthy human individuals. Profiled with immunoSEQ multiplex PCR; TCRdb holds only in-frame clones, not every one. This sample has over a million clones, with 75% to 80% found just once. Material: memory CD4+ T cells from PBMCs. The receptors were sampled from a young man in good health. Some clones in this sample may be carry-over from other donors' samples. Each CDR3 is given without its conserved first and last residue.

J gene	V gene	CDR3 protein
TRBJ1-4	TRBV4-2	ASSQAGGANEKLF
TRBJ2-2	TRBV25-1	ASSVTRTANTGELF
TRBJ1-3	TRBV19	ASSIQTALGNTIY
TRBJ2-2	TRBV19	ASSISTVPTGELF
TRBJ2-3	TRBV27	ASSLGASGTNTQY
TRBJ2-1	TRBV6-1	ASSPWGGGTNEQF
TRBJ1-5	TRBV5-1	ASSLAGQSNQPQH
TRBJ2-7	TRBV28	ASSLRQGVY
TRBJ2-2	TRBV14	ASSQGRTNTGELF
TRBJ2-1	TRBV29-1	SVTASGSINEQF
TRBJ2-7	TRBV5-1	ASSLEQLAGGEQY
TRBJ1-4	TRBV27	ASRTLVRNEKLF
TRBJ2-1	TRBV14	ASSQRTGTSFYNEQF
TRBJ2-1	TRBV28	ASFSMGGPTGSYNEQF
TRBJ2-1	TRBV10-3	AISESWDSNYNEQF
TRBJ1-3	TRBV6-5	ASSSPFSGNTIY
TRBJ1-1	TRBV4-1	ASSQTGTANTEAF
TRBJ2-2	TRBV19	ASSPGLAGGRYITGELF
TRBJ2-7	TRBV5-4	ASSYAQYEQY
TRBJ2-7	TRBV5-1	ASSLGRQGAYEQY
TRBJ1-2	TRBV28	ASSLWTGINYGYT
TRBJ2-3	TRBV27	ASSLFTGASTDTQY
TRBJ2-7	TRBV6-5	ASTTGALNLYEQY
TRBJ2-5	TRBV5-1	ASSFFGKSLETQY
TRBJ2-3	TRBV11-3	ASSLSGTSTDTQY
TRBJ1-4	TRBV6-1	ASSERQGPNEKLF
TRBJ2-1	TRBV11-3	ASSLVSGPYNEQF
TRBJ2-7	TRBV28	ASSPPTSGFEQY
TRBJ1-4	TRBV28	ASSFSRGGEKLF
TRBJ1-1	TRBV13	ASSQEGSFGANTEAF
TRBJ2-1	TRBV19	ASSMSRGRNNEQF
TRBJ2-1	TRBV10-3	ATLSGPADEQF
TRBJ1-1	TRBV11-2	ASSYTTNTEAF
TRBJ2-3	TRBV27	ASSSSGIRSTDTQY
TRBJ2-3	TRBV30	AWSVVRADTQY
TRBJ2-7	TRBV20-1	SARGAYEQY
TRBJ1-2	TRBV4-2	ASSPKTIWNYGYT
TRBJ2-7	TRBV27	ASSPGTGWAYEQY
TRBJ2-1	TRBV5-6	ASSSLTSTSGSSYNEQF
TRBJ2-5	TRBV30	AWSKERERREQY
TRBJ2-3	TRBV10-2	ASSSGTSSRTDTQY
TRBJ2-4	TRBV30	AWNGGSLAKNIQY
TRBJ2-7	TRBV29-1	SAAGDYGSYEQY
TRBJ1-1	TRBV19	ASSIGRIMNTEAF
TRBJ2-5	TRBV10-3	AISEAASRRETQY
TRBJ2-6	TRBV11-3	ASSPGGSTGANVLT
TRBJ1-1	TRBV29-1	SVGTANTEAF
TRBJ2-2	TRBV7-9	ASTSRGRINTGELF
TRBJ2-5	TRBV2	ASGLGWETQY
TRBJ2-1	TRBV5-1	ASSGASGNYNEQF
TRBJ2-7	TRBV18	ASSPLRDRGYEQY
TRBJ1-1	TRBV11-1	ASSLPGQKAF
TRBJ1-3	TRBV6-5	ASSYSGSSGNTIY
TRBJ2-3	TRBV19	ASSTAIAGGVDTQY